Listed below are T cell receptor beta chains from one sample, sequenced in a study of cytomegalovirus exposure and HLA in healthy donors. Clones were sequenced by immunoSEQ multiplex PCR, and TCRdb holds only the in-frame ones, with some missing. The sample shows 84,000 or so clones, less than 75% of them seen only once. Sequences were obtained from PBMCs. The receptor source for this set is a woman in her twenties or thirties in good health and CMV-seropositive. The CDR3 runs from the conserved cysteine through the conserved F or W. D genes are given only for firm matches. The listing skips clone size in some rows; elsewhere it reads once, few, many or a size class.

clone_size: NA
v_call: TRBV7-8
d_call: TRBD1
j_call: TRBJ1-5
cdr3_aa: CASSLPGGIGQPQHF
cdr3_nt: TGTGCCAGCAGCTTACCAGGGGGCATAGGTCAGCCCCAGCATTTT

clone_size: NA
v_call: TRBV6-5
d_call: NA
j_call: TRBJ1-4
cdr3_aa: CASSYSMGLNEKLFF
cdr3_nt: TGTGCCAGCAGTTACTCGATGGGCCTCAATGAAAAACTGTTTTTT

clone_size: few
v_call: TRBV10-2
d_call: TRBD1
j_call: TRBJ2-4
cdr3_aa: CASSDPTGTIKNIQYF
cdr3_nt: TGCGCCAGCAGTGACCCGACAGGGACGATCAAAAACATTCAGTACTTC

clone_size: NA
v_call: TRBV2
d_call: NA
j_call: TRBJ2-3
cdr3_aa: CASRTDSSTDTQYF
cdr3_nt: TGTGCCAGCAGGACAGATTCTTCCACAGATACGCAGTATTTT

clone_size: NA
v_call: TRBV7-8
d_call: TRBD1
j_call: TRBJ2-2
cdr3_aa: CASSAYSGTGRTGELFF
cdr3_nt: TGTGCCAGCAGCGCGTACTCCGGGACAGGGAGGACCGGGGAGCTGTTTTTT

clone_size: NA
v_call: TRBV25-1
d_call: NA
j_call: TRBJ1-2
cdr3_aa: CPPDPVSQNHSYGYTF
cdr3_nt: TGTCCCCCCGACCCAGTATCACAGAACCACTCCTATGGCTACACCTTC

clone_size: NA
v_call: TRBV28
d_call: TRBD2
j_call: TRBJ2-1
cdr3_aa: CASSPKWRAGGNEQFF
cdr3_nt: TGTGCCAGCAGCCCGAAGTGGCGAGCGGGGGGGAATGAGCAGTTCTTC

clone_size: NA
v_call: TRBV7-3
d_call: TRBD1
j_call: TRBJ2-5
cdr3_aa: CASSLMGGQGETQYF
cdr3_nt: TGTGCCAGCAGCTTAATGGGGGGACAGGGAGAGACCCAGTACTTC

clone_size: NA
v_call: TRBV7-9
d_call: NA
j_call: TRBJ2-7
cdr3_aa: CASSFPGKEDEQYF
cdr3_nt: TGTGCCAGCAGCTTCCCAGGGAAAGAGGACGAGCAGTACTTC

clone_size: few
v_call: TRBV5-6
d_call: TRBD1
j_call: TRBJ1-5
cdr3_aa: CASSTGGQPQHF
cdr3_nt: TGTGCCAGCAGCACAGGGGGGCAGCCCCAGCATTTT

clone_size: NA
v_call: TRBV9
d_call: NA
j_call: TRBJ2-2
cdr3_aa: CASSVAPGADTGELFF
cdr3_nt: TGTGCCAGCAGCGTAGCTCCAGGGGCCGACACCGGGGAGCTGTTTTTT

clone_size: NA
v_call: TRBV18
d_call: NA
j_call: TRBJ2-4
cdr3_aa: CASSLGQLDLAKNIQYF
cdr3_nt: TGTGCCAGCTCACTCGGACAGTTAGATCTAGCCAAAAACATTCAGTACTTC

clone_size: NA
v_call: TRBV5-1
d_call: NA
j_call: TRBJ1-6
cdr3_aa: CASSLGQALSPLHF
cdr3_nt: TGCGCCAGCAGCTTGGGGCAGGCCTTATCACCCCTCCACTTT

clone_size: NA
v_call: TRBV6-5
d_call: TRBD2
j_call: TRBJ2-5
cdr3_aa: CASSSIAGVETQYF
cdr3_nt: TGTGCCAGCAGTTCGATAGCGGGGGTTGAGACCCAGTACTTC

clone_size: few
v_call: TRBV5-1
d_call: NA
j_call: TRBJ1-6
cdr3_aa: CASYIDRSSNSPLHF
cdr3_nt: TGCGCCAGCTATATTGACAGGTCCTCCAATTCACCCCTCCACTTT

clone_size: NA
v_call: TRBV5-1
d_call: NA
j_call: TRBJ2-7
cdr3_aa: CASSPTGSEQYF
cdr3_nt: TGCGCCAGCAGTCCTACAGGGTCCGAGCAGTACTTC

clone_size: few
v_call: TRBV25-1
d_call: NA
j_call: TRBJ1-6
cdr3_aa: CASSEYVSPLHF
cdr3_nt: TGTGCCAGCAGTGAATACGTATCACCCCTCCACTTT

clone_size: NA
v_call: TRBV5-4
d_call: NA
j_call: TRBJ2-2
cdr3_aa: CASSLGSAGNTGELFF
cdr3_nt: TGTGCCAGCAGCTTGGGGTCGGCGGGGAACACCGGGGAGCTGTTTTTT

clone_size: few
v_call: TRBV28
d_call: TRBD2
j_call: TRBJ2-3
cdr3_aa: CASRSSGPSTDTQYF
cdr3_nt: TGTGCCAGCAGGTCTAGCGGACCTAGCACAGATACGCAGTATTTT

clone_size: NA
v_call: TRBV6-5
d_call: TRBD1
j_call: TRBJ1-2
cdr3_aa: CASSYSTGAYGYTF
cdr3_nt: TGTGCCAGCAGTTACTCGACAGGGGCCTATGGCTACACCTTC

clone_size: few
v_call: TRBV2
d_call: NA
j_call: TRBJ1-5
cdr3_aa: CASTLGSSNQPQHF
cdr3_nt: TGTGCCAGCACTCTCGGTTCTAGCAATCAGCCCCAGCATTTT

clone_size: NA
v_call: TRBV7-9
d_call: NA
j_call: TRBJ1-6
cdr3_aa: CASSPRLETYNSPLHF
cdr3_nt: TGTGCCAGCAGCCCAAGACTGGAAACCTATAATTCACCCCTCCACTTT

clone_size: NA
v_call: TRBV25-1
d_call: NA
j_call: TRBJ2-2
cdr3_aa: CASSESPDYTGELFF
cdr3_nt: TGTGCCAGCAGTGAATCCCCAGATTACACCGGGGAGCTGTTTTTT

clone_size: NA
v_call: TRBV7-2
d_call: TRBD1
j_call: TRBJ2-1
cdr3_aa: CASSSQGASYNEQFF
cdr3_nt: TGTGCCAGCAGCTCACAGGGGGCATCCTACAATGAGCAGTTCTTC

clone_size: NA
v_call: TRBV6-1
d_call: NA
j_call: TRBJ1-3
cdr3_aa: CASSGLMSSGNTIYF
cdr3_nt: TGTGCCAGCAGTGGACTGATGAGCTCTGGAAACACCATATATTTT

clone_size: few
v_call: TRBV4-1
d_call: NA
j_call: TRBJ1-1
cdr3_aa: CASSQVGGNTEAFF
cdr3_nt: TGCGCCAGCAGCCAAGTTGGGGGCAACACTGAAGCTTTCTTT

clone_size: few
v_call: TRBV5-4
d_call: NA
j_call: TRBJ2-2
cdr3_aa: CASSPDFTGELFF
cdr3_nt: TGTGCCAGCAGCCCGGACTTCACCGGGGAGCTGTTTTTT

clone_size: NA
v_call: TRBV7-9
d_call: TRBD1
j_call: TRBJ1-5
cdr3_aa: CASSPGQAGRQPQHF
cdr3_nt: TGTGCCAGCAGCCCGGGACAGGCGGGCCGGCAGCCCCAGCATTTT

clone_size: few
v_call: TRBV5-6
d_call: NA
j_call: TRBJ1-3
cdr3_aa: CASSLAEALSGNTIYF
cdr3_nt: TGTGCCAGCAGCTTAGCAGAGGCCCTCTCTGGAAACACCATATATTTT

clone_size: NA
v_call: TRBV7-9
d_call: TRBD1
j_call: TRBJ1-3
cdr3_aa: CASSQGQGARNTIYF
cdr3_nt: TGTGCCAGCAGCCAGGGACAGGGGGCGAGAAACACCATATATTTT

clone_size: NA
v_call: TRBV7-9
d_call: NA
j_call: TRBJ2-5
cdr3_aa: CASSPELAGYQETQYF
cdr3_nt: TGTGCCAGCAGCCCAGAGCTGGCGGGTTACCAAGAGACCCAGTACTTC

clone_size: NA
v_call: TRBV5-8
d_call: NA
j_call: TRBJ2-7
cdr3_aa: CASSFTGTELGGQYF
cdr3_nt: TGTGCCAGCAGCTTTACCGGGACAGAGCTCGGGGGGCAGTACTTC

clone_size: NA
v_call: TRBV5-4
d_call: NA
j_call: TRBJ1-3
cdr3_aa: CASSQSGAGNTIYF
cdr3_nt: TGTGCCAGCAGCCAATCAGGGGCTGGAAACACCATATATTTT

clone_size: few
v_call: TRBV18
d_call: NA
j_call: TRBJ1-1
cdr3_aa: CASSPRSPGDTEAFF
cdr3_nt: TGTGCCAGCTCACCGAGGAGCCCGGGGGACACTGAAGCTTTCTTT

clone_size: NA
v_call: TRBV7-9
d_call: NA
j_call: TRBJ2-7
cdr3_aa: CASSSTAGFGRFSYEQYF
cdr3_nt: TGTGCCAGCAGCTCCACTGCGGGGTTCGGTAGATTTTCCTACGAGCAGTACTTC

clone_size: NA
v_call: TRBV19
d_call: TRBD1
j_call: TRBJ2-7
cdr3_aa: CASRLRQGHSYEQYF
cdr3_nt: TGTGCCAGTAGACTAAGACAGGGGCACTCCTACGAGCAGTACTTC

clone_size: NA
v_call: TRBV7-9
d_call: TRBD1
j_call: TRBJ1-2
cdr3_aa: CSSSYRGGGYTF
cdr3_nt: TGTTCCAGCAGCTACAGGGGAGGTGGCTACACCTTC

clone_size: NA
v_call: TRBV4-3
d_call: NA
j_call: TRBJ1-3
cdr3_aa: CASSQDLRELGNTIYF
cdr3_nt: TGCGCCAGCAGCCAAGATCTCCGGGAGCTAGGAAACACCATATATTTT

clone_size: once
v_call: TRBV7-2
d_call: NA
j_call: TRBJ1-1
cdr3_aa: CASSSQKRAEAFF
cdr3_nt: TGCGCCAGCAGCTCTCAGAAGAGGGCTGAAGCTTTCTTT

clone_size: NA
v_call: TRBV5-8
d_call: NA
j_call: TRBJ1-1
cdr3_aa: CASSLDGKRTEAFF
cdr3_nt: TGTGCCAGCAGCTTGGACGGGAAAAGGACTGAAGCTTTCTTT

clone_size: few
v_call: TRBV5-5
d_call: NA
j_call: TRBJ1-4
cdr3_aa: CASSRLATNEKLFF
cdr3_nt: TGTGCCAGCAGCCGGTTAGCAACTAATGAAAAACTGTTTTTT

clone_size: NA
v_call: TRBV11-1
d_call: NA
j_call: TRBJ1-1
cdr3_aa: CASSLSGPEAFF
cdr3_nt: TGTGCCAGCAGCTTAAGTGGGCCTGAAGCTTTCTTT

clone_size: NA
v_call: TRBV5-3
d_call: TRBD1
j_call: TRBJ1-1
cdr3_aa: CARSRLARGVAAFF
cdr3_nt: TGTGCCAGAAGCCGGCTGGCCAGGGGGGTAGCGGCTTTCTTT

clone_size: NA
v_call: TRBV7-9
d_call: TRBD1
j_call: TRBJ2-2
cdr3_aa: CASSIRGTGNTGELFF
cdr3_nt: TGTGCCAGCAGCATCCGAGGGACAGGGAACACCGGGGAGCTGTTTTTT

clone_size: NA
v_call: TRBV7-2
d_call: TRBD2
j_call: TRBJ2-5
cdr3_aa: CASSLEGLKTQYF
cdr3_nt: TGTGCCAGCAGCTTAGAGGGACTAAAGACCCAGTACTTC

clone_size: few
v_call: TRBV29-1
d_call: NA
j_call: TRBJ2-7
cdr3_aa: CSAMASDSYEQYF
cdr3_nt: TGCAGCGCCATGGCTAGCGACTCCTACGAGCAGTACTTC

clone_size: NA
v_call: TRBV7-2
d_call: TRBD1
j_call: TRBJ1-2
cdr3_aa: CASSLEAGGINGYTF
cdr3_nt: TGTGCCAGCAGCTTAGAGGCAGGGGGCATCAATGGCTACACCTTC

clone_size: NA
v_call: TRBV19
d_call: TRBD1
j_call: TRBJ1-1
cdr3_aa: CASSEYRGDTEAFF
cdr3_nt: TGTGCCAGTAGCGAATACAGGGGGGACACTGAAGCTTTCTTT

clone_size: few
v_call: TRBV12-5
d_call: TRBD2
j_call: TRBJ2-1
cdr3_aa: CASGTGTSRYNEQFF
cdr3_nt: TGTGCTAGTGGGACCGGGACTAGCAGATACAATGAGCAGTTCTTC

clone_size: NA
v_call: TRBV7-8
d_call: NA
j_call: TRBJ1-2
cdr3_aa: CASSLDSVNYGYTF
cdr3_nt: TGTGCCAGCAGTTTAGACAGTGTTAACTATGGCTACACCTTC

clone_size: NA
v_call: TRBV10-2
d_call: TRBD1
j_call: TRBJ2-1
cdr3_aa: CASGQGRLESEQFF
cdr3_nt: TGCGCCAGCGGACAGGGGCGTTTGGAGAGTGAGCAGTTCTTC

clone_size: NA
v_call: TRBV28
d_call: NA
j_call: TRBJ2-6
cdr3_aa: CASIGGFTGANVLTF
cdr3_nt: TGTGCCAGCATAGGCGGCTTCACTGGGGCCAACGTCCTGACTTTC

clone_size: NA
v_call: TRBV7-8
d_call: NA
j_call: TRBJ2-3
cdr3_aa: CASSFRQGQVYTDTQYF
cdr3_nt: TGTGCCAGCAGCTTTAGGCAGGGCCAAGTTTACACAGATACGCAGTATTTT

clone_size: NA
v_call: TRBV25-1
d_call: NA
j_call: TRBJ2-3
cdr3_aa: CASSWQSSTDTQYF
cdr3_nt: TGTGCCAGCAGTTGGCAGTCTAGCACAGATACGCAGTATTTT

clone_size: few
v_call: TRBV5-1
d_call: NA
j_call: TRBJ1-1
cdr3_aa: CASSRDGNTEAFF
cdr3_nt: TGCGCCAGCAGCCGGGATGGGAACACTGAAGCTTTCTTT

clone_size: NA
v_call: TRBV7-6
d_call: NA
j_call: TRBJ2-5
cdr3_aa: CASTPPRAQETQYF
cdr3_nt: TGTGCCAGCACCCCACCTCGCGCGCAAGAGACCCAGTACTTC

clone_size: NA
v_call: TRBV27
d_call: TRBD1
j_call: TRBJ2-1
cdr3_aa: CASSQRQGLRDEQFF
cdr3_nt: TGTGCCAGCAGTCAACGACAGGGGCTACGGGATGAGCAGTTCTTC